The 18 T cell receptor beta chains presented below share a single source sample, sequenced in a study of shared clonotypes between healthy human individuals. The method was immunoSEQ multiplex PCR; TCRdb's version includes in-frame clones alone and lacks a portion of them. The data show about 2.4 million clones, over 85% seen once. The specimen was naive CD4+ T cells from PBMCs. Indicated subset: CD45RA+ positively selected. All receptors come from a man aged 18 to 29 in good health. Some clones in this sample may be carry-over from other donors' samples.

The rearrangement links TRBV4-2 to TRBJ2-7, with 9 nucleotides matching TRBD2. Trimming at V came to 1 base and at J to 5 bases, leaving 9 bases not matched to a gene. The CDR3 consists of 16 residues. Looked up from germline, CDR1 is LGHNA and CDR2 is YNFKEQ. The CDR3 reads CASSQGSGRFAHEQYF. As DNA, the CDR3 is TGTGCCAGCAGCCAAGGGAGCGGGAGGTTCGCCCACGAGCAGTACTTC.

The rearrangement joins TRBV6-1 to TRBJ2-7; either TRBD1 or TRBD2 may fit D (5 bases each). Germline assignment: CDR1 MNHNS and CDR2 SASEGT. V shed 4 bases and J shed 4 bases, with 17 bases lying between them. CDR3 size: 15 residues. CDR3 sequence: CASSVSVGTPYEQYF. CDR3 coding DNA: TGTGCCAGCAGTGTTTCCGTCGGGACCCCTTACGAGCAGTACTTC.

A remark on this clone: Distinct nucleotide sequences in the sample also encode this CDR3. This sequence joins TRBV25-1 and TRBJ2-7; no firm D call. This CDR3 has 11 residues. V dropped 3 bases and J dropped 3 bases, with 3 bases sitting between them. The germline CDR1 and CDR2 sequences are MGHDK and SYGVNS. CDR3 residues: CASSENYEQYF. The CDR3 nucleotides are TGTGCCAGCAGTGAGAACTACGAGCAGTACTTC.

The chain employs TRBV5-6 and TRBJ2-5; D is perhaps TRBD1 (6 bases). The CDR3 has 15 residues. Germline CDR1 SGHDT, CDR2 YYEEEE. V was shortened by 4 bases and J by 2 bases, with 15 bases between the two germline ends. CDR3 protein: CASSGQSLNQETQYF. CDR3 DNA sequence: TGTGCCAGCAGCGGACAGTCTCTCAATCAAGAGACCCAGTACTTC.

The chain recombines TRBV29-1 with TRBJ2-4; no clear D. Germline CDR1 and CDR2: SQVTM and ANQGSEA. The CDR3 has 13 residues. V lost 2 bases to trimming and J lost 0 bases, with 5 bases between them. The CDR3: CSVESEAKNIQYF. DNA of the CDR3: TGCAGCGTTGAATCCGAAGCCAAAAACATTCAGTACTTC.

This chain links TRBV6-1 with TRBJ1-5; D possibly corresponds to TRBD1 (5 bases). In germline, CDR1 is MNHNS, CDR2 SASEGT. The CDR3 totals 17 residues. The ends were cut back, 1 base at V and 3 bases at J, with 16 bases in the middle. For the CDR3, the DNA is TGTGCCAGCAGTGAAGGGGGCCCGGCGGCCCCCAATCAGCCCCAGCATTTT. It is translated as CASSEGGPAAPNQPQHF.

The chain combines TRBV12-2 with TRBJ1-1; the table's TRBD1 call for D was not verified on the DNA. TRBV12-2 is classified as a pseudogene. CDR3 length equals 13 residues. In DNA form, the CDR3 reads TGTGCAAGTCGCTTAGGGACAGGGGGCTTAGCTTTCTTT. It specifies CASRLGTGGLAFF.

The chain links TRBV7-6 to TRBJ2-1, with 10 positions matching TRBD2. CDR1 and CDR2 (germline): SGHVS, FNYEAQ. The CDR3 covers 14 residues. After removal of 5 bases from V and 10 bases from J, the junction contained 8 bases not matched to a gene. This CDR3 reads CASSQLAGKGEQFF. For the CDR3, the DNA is TGTGCCAGCAGCCAACTAGCGGGAAAGGGAGAGCAGTTCTTC.

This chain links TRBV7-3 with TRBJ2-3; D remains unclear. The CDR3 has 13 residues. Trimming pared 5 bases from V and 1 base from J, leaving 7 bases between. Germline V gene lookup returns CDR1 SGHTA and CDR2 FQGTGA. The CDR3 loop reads CASSTPGTDTQYF. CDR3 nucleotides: TGTGCCAGCAGCACACCGGGCACAGATACGCAGTATTTT. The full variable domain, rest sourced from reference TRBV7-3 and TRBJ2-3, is GAGVSQTPSNKVTEKGKYVELRCDPISGHTALYWYRQSLGQGPEFLIYFQGTGAADDSGLPNDRFFAVRPEGSVSTLKIQRTERGDSAVYLCASSTPGTDTQYFGPGTRLTVL.

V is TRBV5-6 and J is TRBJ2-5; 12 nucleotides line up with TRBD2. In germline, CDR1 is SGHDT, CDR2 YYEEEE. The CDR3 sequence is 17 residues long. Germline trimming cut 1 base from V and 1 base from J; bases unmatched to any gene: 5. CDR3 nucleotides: TGTGCCAGCAGCTTGATAGTGACTAGCGGGAGCCAAGAGACCCAGTACTTC. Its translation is CASSLIVTSGSQETQYF.

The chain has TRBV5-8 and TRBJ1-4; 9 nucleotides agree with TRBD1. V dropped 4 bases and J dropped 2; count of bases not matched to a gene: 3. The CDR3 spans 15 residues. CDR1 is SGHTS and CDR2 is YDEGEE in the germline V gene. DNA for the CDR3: TGTGCCAGCAGCAGGGGACAGGGTACTAATGAAAAACTGTTTTTT. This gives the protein CASSRGQGTNEKLFF.

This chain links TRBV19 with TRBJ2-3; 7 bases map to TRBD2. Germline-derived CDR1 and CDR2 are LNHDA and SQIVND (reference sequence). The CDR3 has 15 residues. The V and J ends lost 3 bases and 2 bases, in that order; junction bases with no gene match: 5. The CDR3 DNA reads TGTGCCAGTAGTATTTCGAGCGGGGCCACAGATACGCAGTATTTT. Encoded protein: CASSISSGATDTQYF.

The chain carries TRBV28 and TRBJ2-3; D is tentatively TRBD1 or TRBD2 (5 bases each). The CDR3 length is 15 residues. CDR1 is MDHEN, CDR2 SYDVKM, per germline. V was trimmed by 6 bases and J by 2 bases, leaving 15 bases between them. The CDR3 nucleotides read TGTGCCAGCAGCCTCGAGGGGCCCAACACAGATACGCAGTATTTT. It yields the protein CASSLEGPNTDTQYF.

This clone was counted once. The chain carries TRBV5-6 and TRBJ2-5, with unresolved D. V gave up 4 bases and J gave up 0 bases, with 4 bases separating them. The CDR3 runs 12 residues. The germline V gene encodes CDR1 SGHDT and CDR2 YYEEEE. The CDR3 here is CASSRDQETQYF. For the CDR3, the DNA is TGTGCCAGCAGCCGGGACCAAGAGACCCAGTACTTC.

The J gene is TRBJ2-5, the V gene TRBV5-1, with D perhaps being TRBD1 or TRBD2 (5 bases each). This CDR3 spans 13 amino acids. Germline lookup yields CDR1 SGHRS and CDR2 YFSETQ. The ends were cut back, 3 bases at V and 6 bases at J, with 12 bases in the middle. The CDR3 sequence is CASSSRDAQTQYF. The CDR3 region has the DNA TGCGCCAGCAGCTCTCGGGACGCGCAGACCCAGTACTTC. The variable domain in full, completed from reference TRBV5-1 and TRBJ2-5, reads KAGVTQTPRYLIKTRGQQVTLSCSPISGHRSVSWYQQTPGQGLQFLFEYFSETQRNKGNFPGRFSGRQFSNSRSEMNVSTLELGDSALYLCASSSRDAQTQYFGPGTRLLVL.

CDR3 region: CSVEERGGYGYTF. The CDR3 DNA follows: TGCAGCGTTGAAGAGAGGGGTGGCTATGGCTACACCTTC. The chain uses TRBV29-1 and TRBJ1-2, with D possibly matching TRBD1 (5 bases). Germline V gene data show CDR1 as SQVTM and CDR2 as ANQGSEA. The CDR3 sequence is 13 residues long. Trimming removed 0 bases from V and 4 bases from J, with 9 bases in between.

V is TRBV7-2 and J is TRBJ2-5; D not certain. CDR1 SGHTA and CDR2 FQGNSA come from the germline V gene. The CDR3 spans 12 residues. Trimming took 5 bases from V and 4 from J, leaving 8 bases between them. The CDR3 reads CASSIVGETQYF. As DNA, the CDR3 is TGTGCCAGCAGCATAGTGGGAGAGACCCAGTACTTC.

CDR3 bases: TGTGCCAGCAGCGTTTGGACGGACCTGAACACTGAAGCTTTCTTT. This translates into CASSVWTDLNTEAFF. The V gene is TRBV9, the J gene TRBJ1-1; no clear D gene. Germline lookup yields CDR1 SGDLS and CDR2 YYNGEE. The V gene lost 2 bases and the J gene lost 0 bases, with 11 bases spanning the gap. The CDR3 spans 15 residues.